A selection of T cell receptor beta chains follows, all from one sample in a study of blood T cell repertoires in COVID-19. Here immunoSEQ multiplex PCR was the method, and the copy in TCRdb shows in-frame clones only, minus some. The profile covers almost 100,000 clones, with roughly 86% appearing a single time and around a tenth taken by the ten largest. Sequenced input: peripheral blood. Receptors were obtained from a man aged 45 to 65 with acute or convalescent COVID-19. The CDR3 runs from the conserved cysteine through the conserved F or W. The order of the fields is J gene, V gene, clone size, D gene, CDR3 protein, CDR3 DNA. The D gene is left open where the match is weak. The size of a clone is reported for some rows only, either as once, few or many, or as a class for expanded clones.

j_gene: TRBJ1-3
v_gene: TRBV19
abundance: NA
d_gene: NA
CDR3aa: CASHFTNSGNTIYF
CDR3nt: TGTGCCAGTCACTTTACGAACTCTGGAAACACCATATATTTT

j_gene: TRBJ1-2
v_gene: TRBV11-3
abundance: NA
d_gene: TRBD1
CDR3aa: CASSLARGGWSYGYTF
CDR3nt: TGTGCCAGCAGCTTAGCACGAGGGGGCTGGAGCTATGGCTACACCTTC

j_gene: TRBJ2-2
v_gene: TRBV5-8
abundance: once
d_gene: NA
CDR3aa: CASRVQGGTNTGELFF
CDR3nt: TGTGCCAGCAGGGTACAGGGTGGTACGAACACCGGGGAGCTGTTTTTT

j_gene: TRBJ2-7
v_gene: TRBV27
abundance: NA
d_gene: TRBD1
CDR3aa: CASSRGTGFAYEQYF
CDR3nt: TGTGCCAGCAGTCGCGGGACAGGGTTTGCCTACGAGCAGTACTTC

j_gene: TRBJ1-4
v_gene: TRBV11-1
abundance: NA
d_gene: NA
CDR3aa: CASSLTSFEGEKLFF
CDR3nt: TGTGCCAGCAGCTTAACATCATTTGAGGGTGAAAAACTGTTTTTT

j_gene: TRBJ1-1
v_gene: TRBV5-8
abundance: NA
d_gene: NA
CDR3aa: CASSLAGGSTEAFF
CDR3nt: TGTGCCAGCTCTTTAGCCGGGGGAAGTACTGAAGCTTTCTTT

j_gene: TRBJ1-1
v_gene: TRBV10-3
abundance: once
d_gene: TRBD1
CDR3aa: CAISVTGDTEAFF
CDR3nt: TGTGCCATCAGCGTGACAGGGGACACTGAAGCTTTCTTT

j_gene: TRBJ2-1
v_gene: TRBV5-1
abundance: NA
d_gene: NA
CDR3aa: CASSLARGASYNEQFF
CDR3nt: TGCGCCAGCAGCTTGGCCAGGGGTGCATCCTACAATGAGCAGTTCTTC

j_gene: TRBJ2-1
v_gene: TRBV4-1
abundance: NA
d_gene: NA
CDR3aa: CASSQGDSYNEQFF
CDR3nt: TGCGCCAGCAGCCAAGGTGACTCGTACAATGAGCAGTTCTTC

j_gene: TRBJ1-3
v_gene: TRBV19
abundance: NA
d_gene: NA
CDR3aa: CASTAQGIYSGNTIYF
CDR3nt: TGTGCCAGTACCGCCCAGGGCATATACTCTGGAAACACCATATATTTT

j_gene: TRBJ2-7
v_gene: TRBV7-6
abundance: NA
d_gene: TRBD2
CDR3aa: CASSPGLANREQYF
CDR3nt: TGTGCCAGCAGCCCGGGACTAGCGAATCGCGAGCAGTACTTC

j_gene: TRBJ1-1
v_gene: TRBV5-5
abundance: NA
d_gene: NA
CDR3aa: CASSLFGGMNTEAFF
CDR3nt: TGTGCCAGCAGCTTGTTCGGCGGCATGAACACTGAAGCTTTCTTT

j_gene: TRBJ1-1
v_gene: TRBV6-5
abundance: NA
d_gene: NA
CDR3aa: CASSTRFSGEAFF
CDR3nt: TGTGCCAGCAGTACGCGCTTTTCGGGGGAAGCTTTCTTT

j_gene: TRBJ2-2
v_gene: TRBV10-1
abundance: once
d_gene: TRBD2
CDR3aa: CASSESWASGNPNTGELFF
CDR3nt: TGCGCCAGCAGTGAGTCGTGGGCTAGCGGGAATCCCAACACCGGGGAGCTGTTTTTT

j_gene: TRBJ1-5
v_gene: TRBV30
abundance: NA
d_gene: TRBD1
CDR3aa: CAWSAGGYQAQHF
CDR3nt: TGTGCCTGGAGTGCAGGGGGCTATCAGGCCCAGCATTTT

j_gene: TRBJ1-2
v_gene: TRBV21-1
abundance: NA
d_gene: NA
CDR3aa: CASSADISGRLRGGYTF
CDR3nt: TGTGCCAGCAGCGCCGACATCTCCGGCCGTCTTCGTGGTGGCTACACCTTC

j_gene: TRBJ2-2
v_gene: TRBV30
abundance: NA
d_gene: TRBD1
CDR3aa: CAWSVSGTGTTGELFF
CDR3nt: TGTGCCTGGAGTGTATCCGGGACAGGGACCACCGGGGAGCTGTTTTTT

j_gene: TRBJ2-7
v_gene: TRBV2
abundance: NA
d_gene: NA
CDR3aa: CASSTSSEQYF
CDR3nt: TGTGCCAGCAGCACTAGCTCCGAGCAGTACTTC

j_gene: TRBJ2-3
v_gene: TRBV7-2
abundance: NA
d_gene: TRBD1
CDR3aa: CASSPRQGAADTQYF
CDR3nt: TGTGCCAGCAGCCCCCGACAGGGGGCCGCAGATACGCAGTATTTT

j_gene: TRBJ2-3
v_gene: TRBV5-4
abundance: NA
d_gene: NA
CDR3aa: CASSPSSASTDTQYF
CDR3nt: TGTGCCAGCAGCCCTAGTTCGGCGTCCACAGATACGCAGTATTTT

j_gene: TRBJ2-7
v_gene: TRBV7-2
abundance: NA
d_gene: TRBD1
CDR3aa: CASSLQGGPYEQYF
CDR3nt: TGTGCCAGCAGCCTACAGGGGGGTCCCTACGAGCAGTACTTC